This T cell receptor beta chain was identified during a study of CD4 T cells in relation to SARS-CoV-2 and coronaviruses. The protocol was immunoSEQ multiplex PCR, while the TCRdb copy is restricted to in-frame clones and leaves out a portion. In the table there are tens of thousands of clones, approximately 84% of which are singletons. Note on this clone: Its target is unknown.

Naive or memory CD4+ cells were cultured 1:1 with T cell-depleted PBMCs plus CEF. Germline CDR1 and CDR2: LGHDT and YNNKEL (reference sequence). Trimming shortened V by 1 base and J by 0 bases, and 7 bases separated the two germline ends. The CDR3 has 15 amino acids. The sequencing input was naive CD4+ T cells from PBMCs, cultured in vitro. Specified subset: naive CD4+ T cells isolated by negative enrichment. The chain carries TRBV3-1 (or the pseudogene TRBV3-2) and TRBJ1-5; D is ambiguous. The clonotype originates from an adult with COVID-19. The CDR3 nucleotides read TGTGCCAGCAGCCAAGCCGGGCATAGCAATCAGCCCCAGCATTTT. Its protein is CASSQAGHSNQPQHF.